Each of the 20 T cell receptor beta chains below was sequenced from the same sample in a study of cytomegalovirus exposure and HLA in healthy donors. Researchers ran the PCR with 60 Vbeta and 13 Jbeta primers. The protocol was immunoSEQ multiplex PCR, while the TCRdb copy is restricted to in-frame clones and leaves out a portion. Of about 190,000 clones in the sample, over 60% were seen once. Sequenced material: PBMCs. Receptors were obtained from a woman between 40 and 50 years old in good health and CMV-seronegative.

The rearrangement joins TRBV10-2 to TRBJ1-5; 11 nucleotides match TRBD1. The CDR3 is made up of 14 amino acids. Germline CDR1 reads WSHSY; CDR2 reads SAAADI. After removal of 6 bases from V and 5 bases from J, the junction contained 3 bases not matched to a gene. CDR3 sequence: CASSWTGGDQPQHF. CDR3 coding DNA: TGCGCCAGCAGCTGGACAGGGGGCGATCAGCCCCAGCATTTT.

The chain's CDR3 is CASSSRQGSTDTQYF. CDR3 bases: TGTGCCAGCAGCTCCCGACAGGGGAGCACAGATACGCAGTATTTT. The chain has TRBV9 and TRBJ2-3; TRBD1 agrees at 8 bases. CDR3 length equals 15 residues. The germline V gene encodes CDR1 SGDLS and CDR2 YYNGEE. V dropped 4 bases and J dropped 0; count of bases not matched to a gene: 4.

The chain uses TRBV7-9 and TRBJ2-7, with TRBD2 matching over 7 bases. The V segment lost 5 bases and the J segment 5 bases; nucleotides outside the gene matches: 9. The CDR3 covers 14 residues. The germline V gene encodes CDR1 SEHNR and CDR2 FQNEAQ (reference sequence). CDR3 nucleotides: TGTGCCAGCAGCCTGGGAGGGGACGTGGACGAGCAGTACGTC. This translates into CASSLGGDVDEQYV.

The CDR3, as DNA: TGTGCCATCAGCGGGACAGGGCGGAGGAACACCGGGGAGCTGTTTTTT. Protein product: CAISGTGRRNTGELFF. The rearrangement joins TRBV10-3 to TRBJ2-2; 9 bases are a match to TRBD1. CDR1 and CDR2 (germline): ENHRY, SYGVKD. The CDR3 has 16 residues. The V segment lost 6 bases and the J segment 1 base; nucleotides outside the gene matches: 6.

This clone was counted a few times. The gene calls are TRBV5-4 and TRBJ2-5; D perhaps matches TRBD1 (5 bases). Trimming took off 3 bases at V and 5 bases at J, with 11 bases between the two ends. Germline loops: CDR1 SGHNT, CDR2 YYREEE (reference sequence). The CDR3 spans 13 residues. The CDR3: CASSSSPGETQYF. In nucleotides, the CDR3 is TGTGCCAGCAGCTCCTCGCCAGGGGAGACCCAGTACTTC.

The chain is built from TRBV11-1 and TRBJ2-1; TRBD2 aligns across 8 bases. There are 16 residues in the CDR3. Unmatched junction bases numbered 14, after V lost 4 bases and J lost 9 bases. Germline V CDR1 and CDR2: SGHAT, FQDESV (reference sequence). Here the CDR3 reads CASSSSSGSGGLEQFF. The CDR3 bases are TGTGCCAGCAGCTCTTCGAGCGGGAGTGGCGGCCTTGAGCAGTTCTTC.

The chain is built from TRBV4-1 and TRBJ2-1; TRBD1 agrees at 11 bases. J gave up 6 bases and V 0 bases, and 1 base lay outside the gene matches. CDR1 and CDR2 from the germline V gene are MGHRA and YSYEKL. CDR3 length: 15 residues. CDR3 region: CASSQEGQGGNEQFF. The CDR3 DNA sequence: TGCGCCAGCAGCCAAGAGGGACAGGGGGGCAATGAGCAGTTCTTC.

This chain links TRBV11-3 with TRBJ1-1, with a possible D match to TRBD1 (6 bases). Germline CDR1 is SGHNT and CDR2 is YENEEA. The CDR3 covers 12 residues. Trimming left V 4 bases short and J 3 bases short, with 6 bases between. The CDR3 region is CASSSGDTEAFF. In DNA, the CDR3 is TGTGCCAGCAGCTCAGGGGACACTGAAGCTTTCTTT.

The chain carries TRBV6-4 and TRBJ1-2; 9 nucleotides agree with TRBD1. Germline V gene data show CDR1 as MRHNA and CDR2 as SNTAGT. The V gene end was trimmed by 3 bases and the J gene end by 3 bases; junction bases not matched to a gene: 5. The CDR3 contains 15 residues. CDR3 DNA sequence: TGTGCCAGCAGTGAGGGACAGGGATGGGACTATGGCTACACCTTC. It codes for CASSEGQGWDYGYTF.

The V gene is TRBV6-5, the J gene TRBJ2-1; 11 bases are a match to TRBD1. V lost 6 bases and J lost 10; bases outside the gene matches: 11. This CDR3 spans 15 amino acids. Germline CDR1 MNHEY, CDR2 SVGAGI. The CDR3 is CASRPGTGGKNEQFF. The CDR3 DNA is TGTGCCAGCAGACCCGGGACAGGGGGGAAAAACGAGCAGTTCTTC.

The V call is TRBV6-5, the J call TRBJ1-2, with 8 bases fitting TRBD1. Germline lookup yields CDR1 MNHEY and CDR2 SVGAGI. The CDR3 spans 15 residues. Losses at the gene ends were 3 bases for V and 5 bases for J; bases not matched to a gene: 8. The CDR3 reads CASSYTRGQGYGYTF. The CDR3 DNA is TGTGCCAGCAGTTATACCAGGGGGCAGGGGTATGGCTACACCTTC.

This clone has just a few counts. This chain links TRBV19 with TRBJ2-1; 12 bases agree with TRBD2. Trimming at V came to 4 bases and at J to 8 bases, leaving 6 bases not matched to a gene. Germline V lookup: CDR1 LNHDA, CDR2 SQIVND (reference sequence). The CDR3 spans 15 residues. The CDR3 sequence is CASSSLAGGLDEQFF. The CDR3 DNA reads TGTGCCAGTAGTAGTCTAGCGGGAGGGCTCGATGAGCAGTTCTTC.

The CDR3, as DNA: TGTGCCAGCAGCGGGCAGCGGGGCTCCTACAATGAGCAGTTCTTC. This codes for CASSGQRGSYNEQFF. This chain uses TRBV7-2 with TRBJ2-1, with 7 bases aligning to TRBD2. V lost 5 bases and J lost 0; bases outside the gene matches: 4. The CDR3 is 15 amino acids. Germline V gene sequence: CDR1 SGHTA, CDR2 FQGNSA. Complete variable domain (other parts from reference TRBV7-2 and TRBJ2-1): GAGVSQSPSNKVTEKGKDVELRCDPISGHTALYWYRQSLGQGLEFLIYFQGNSAPDKSGLPSDRFSAERTGGSVSTLTIQRTQQEDSAVYLCASSGQRGSYNEQFFGPGTRLTVL.

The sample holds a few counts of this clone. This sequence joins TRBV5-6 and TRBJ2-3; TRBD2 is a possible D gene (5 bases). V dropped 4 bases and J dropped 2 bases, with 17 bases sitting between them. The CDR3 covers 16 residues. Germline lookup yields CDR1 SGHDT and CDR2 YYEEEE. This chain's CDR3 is CASSPLRTTITDTQYF. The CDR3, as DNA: TGTGCCAGCAGCCCCCTCCGGACGACTATCACAGATACGCAGTATTTT.

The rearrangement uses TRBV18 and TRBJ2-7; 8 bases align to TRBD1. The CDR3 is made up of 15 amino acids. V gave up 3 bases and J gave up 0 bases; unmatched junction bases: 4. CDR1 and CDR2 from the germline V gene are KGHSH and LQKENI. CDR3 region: CASSPQGASSYEQYF. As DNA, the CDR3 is TGTGCCAGCTCACCCCAGGGGGCTAGCTCCTACGAGCAGTACTTC.

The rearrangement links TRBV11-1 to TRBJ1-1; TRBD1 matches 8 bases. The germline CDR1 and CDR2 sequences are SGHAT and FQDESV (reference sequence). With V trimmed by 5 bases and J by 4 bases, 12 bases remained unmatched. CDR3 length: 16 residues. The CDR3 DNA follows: TGTGCCAGCAGCGCCGGACAGGGAAATTTTATCACTGAAGCTTTCTTT. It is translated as CASSAGQGNFITEAFF.

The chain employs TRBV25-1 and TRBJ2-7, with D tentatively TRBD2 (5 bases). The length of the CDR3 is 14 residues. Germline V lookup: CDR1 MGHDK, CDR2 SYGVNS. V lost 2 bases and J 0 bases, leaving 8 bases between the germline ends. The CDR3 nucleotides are TGTGCCAGCAGTGAAGGGAGTCGCTCCTACGAGCAGTACTTC. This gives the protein CASSEGSRSYEQYF.

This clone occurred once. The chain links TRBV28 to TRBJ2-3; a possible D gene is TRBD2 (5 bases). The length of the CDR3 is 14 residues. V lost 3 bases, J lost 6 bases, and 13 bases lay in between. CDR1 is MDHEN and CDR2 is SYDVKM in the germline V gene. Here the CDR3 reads CASSLAGVEDTQYF. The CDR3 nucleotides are TGTGCCAGCAGTTTGGCGGGTGTGGAGGATACGCAGTATTTT. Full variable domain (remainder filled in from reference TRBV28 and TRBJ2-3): DVKVTQSSRYLVKRTGEKVFLECVQDMDHENMFWYRQDPGLGLRLIYFSYDVKMKEKGDIPEGYSVSREKKERFSLILESASTNQTSMYLCASSLAGVEDTQYFGPGTRLTVL.

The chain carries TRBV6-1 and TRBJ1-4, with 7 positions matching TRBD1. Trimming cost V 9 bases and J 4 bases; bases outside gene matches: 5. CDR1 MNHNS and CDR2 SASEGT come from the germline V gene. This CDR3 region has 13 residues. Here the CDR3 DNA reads TGTGCCAGTACCGGGACAGTTAATGAAAAACTGTTTTTT. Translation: CASTGTVNEKLFF.

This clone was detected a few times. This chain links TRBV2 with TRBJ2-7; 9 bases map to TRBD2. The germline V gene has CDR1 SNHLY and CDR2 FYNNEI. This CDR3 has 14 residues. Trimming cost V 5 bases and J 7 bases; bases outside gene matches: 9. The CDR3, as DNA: TGTGCCAGCAGTTTAGCGGGAGAGCCTAGGGAGCAGTACGTC. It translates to CASSLAGEPREQYV.